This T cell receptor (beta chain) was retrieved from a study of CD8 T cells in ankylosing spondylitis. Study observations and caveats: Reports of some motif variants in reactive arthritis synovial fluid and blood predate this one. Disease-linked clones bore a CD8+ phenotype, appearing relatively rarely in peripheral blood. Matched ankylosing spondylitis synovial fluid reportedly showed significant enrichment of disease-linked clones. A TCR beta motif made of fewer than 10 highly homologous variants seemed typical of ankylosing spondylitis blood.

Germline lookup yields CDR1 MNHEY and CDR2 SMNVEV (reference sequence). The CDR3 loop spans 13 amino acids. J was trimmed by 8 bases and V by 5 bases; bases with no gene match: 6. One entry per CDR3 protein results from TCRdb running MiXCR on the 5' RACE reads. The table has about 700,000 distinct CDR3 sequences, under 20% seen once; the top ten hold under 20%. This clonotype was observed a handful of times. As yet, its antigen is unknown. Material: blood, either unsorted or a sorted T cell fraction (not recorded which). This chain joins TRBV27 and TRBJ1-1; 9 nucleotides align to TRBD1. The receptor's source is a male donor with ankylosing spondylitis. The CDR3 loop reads CASSHGQGSEAFF. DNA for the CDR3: TGTGCCAGCAGTCACGGACAGGGGAGCGAAGCTTTCTTT.